The entry below describes one TCR beta chain. Its antigen is not identified. Trimming removed 4 bases from V and 5 bases from J; junction bases left unmatched: 13. The germline V gene encodes CDR1 LGHNA and CDR2 YSLEER. This CDR3 has 16 residues. This entry comes from a study of cytomegalovirus exposure and HLA in healthy donors. In the PCR, 60 Vbeta and 13 Jbeta primers were used. The protocol was immunoSEQ multiplex PCR, while the TCRdb copy is restricted to in-frame clones and leaves out a portion. The profile shows 100,000 or so clones, 70% of them singletons. Donors sampled were nominally healthy, though unrecorded immune exposures were likely. Study outcomes and limitations: Previous analysis showed most TCR beta V segments were productive about 90% or about 30% of the time. Solely CMV serostatus was available to characterize immune exposure.

The chain couples TRBV4-3 to TRBJ2-5, with 7 nucleotides matching TRBD1. The sequencing sample was made of PBMCs. The TCR was taken from a man between 35 and 55 years old in good health and CMV-seropositive. The CDR3 coding sequence is TGCGCCAGCAGCCCCTTCGGGACAGACCTAGGGGAGACCCAGTACTTC. It encodes CASSPFGTDLGETQYF.